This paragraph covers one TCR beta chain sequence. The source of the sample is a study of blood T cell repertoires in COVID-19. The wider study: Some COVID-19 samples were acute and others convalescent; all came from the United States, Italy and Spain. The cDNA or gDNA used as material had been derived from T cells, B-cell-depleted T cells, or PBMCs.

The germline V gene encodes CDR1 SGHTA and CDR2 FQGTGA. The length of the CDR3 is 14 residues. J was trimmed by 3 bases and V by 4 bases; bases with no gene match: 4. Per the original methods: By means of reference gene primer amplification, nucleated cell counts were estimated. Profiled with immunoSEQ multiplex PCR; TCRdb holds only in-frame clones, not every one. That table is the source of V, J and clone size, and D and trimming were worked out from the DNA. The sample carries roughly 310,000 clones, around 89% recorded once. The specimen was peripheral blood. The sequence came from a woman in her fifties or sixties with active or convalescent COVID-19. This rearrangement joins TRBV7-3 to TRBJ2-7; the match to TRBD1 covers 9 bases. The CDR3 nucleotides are TGTGCCAGCAGCTCCGGGACAGGGCGCTACGAGCAGTACTTC. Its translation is CASSSGTGRYEQYF.